These 26 T cell receptor beta chains came from one sample sequenced in a study of technical replicates of blood from several donors. The repertoire was sequenced with immunoSEQ multiplex PCR; TCRdb's copy has only in-frame clones and lacks some. The sample records some 71,000 clones, approximately 96% being singletons. Sequenced: T cells isolated from PBMCs. These receptors were collected from a human donor in good health.

The chain uses TRBV11-2 and TRBJ2-7, with 8 bases lining up with TRBD2. This CDR3 has 18 amino acids. Germline V gives CDR1 SGHAT, CDR2 FQNNGV. V trimming: 4 bases; J trimming: 4 bases; junction bases outside the gene matches: 18. CDR3 sequence: CASSSNEWSSGPTYEQYF. The CDR3 DNA is TGTGCCAGCAGCTCGAATGAATGGTCTAGCGGGCCGACTTACGAGCAGTACTTC.

The chain has TRBV9 and TRBJ1-3; D remains unclear. The CDR3 loop spans 15 amino acids. The germline V gene has CDR1 SGDLS and CDR2 YYNGEE. V dropped 3 bases and J dropped 0 bases, with 10 bases sitting between them. The CDR3 here is CASSDYISSGNTIYF. For the CDR3, the DNA is TGTGCCAGCAGCGACTACATCAGCTCTGGAAACACCATATATTTT.

Comment on this clone: The DNA is omitted, as the CDR3 cannot be located on it reliably, and the CDR3 follows TCRdb's listing. The chain uses TRBV29-1 and TRBJ1-2; the listed D gene, TRBD1, was not tested against the DNA. From germline, CDR1 is SQVTM and CDR2 ANQGSEA. The CDR3 contains 10 residues when both ends are counted. The CDR3 sequence is CSVGTGSLTF.

The V gene is TRBV10-1, the J gene TRBJ1-1; 7 positions match TRBD1. The CDR3 is 13 residues long. V was clipped by 4 bases and J by 7 bases; unmatched bases: 6. The germline V gene has CDR1 WNHNN and CDR2 SYGVQD (reference sequence). CDR3 DNA sequence: TGCGCCAGCAGTGCTAGGGGGCAAATTGAAGCTTTCTTT. This sequence encodes CASSARGQIEAFF.

The chain has TRBV4-3 and TRBJ2-7, with 7 bases lining up with TRBD2. V was pared by 1 base and J by 4 bases, with 7 bases of the junction left unmatched. This CDR3 spans 15 amino acids. Per the germline V gene, CDR1 is LGHNA and CDR2 is YSLEER. CDR3 coding DNA: TGCGCCAGCAGCCAAGCACCAGGGAGGGGTTACGAGCAGTACTTC. Translation: CASSQAPGRGYEQYF.

The chain joins TRBV9 to TRBJ1-1; 7 bases agree with TRBD1. The CDR3 loop spans 15 amino acids. CDR1 SGDLS and CDR2 YYNGEE come from the germline V gene. Trimming took 3 bases from V and 1 from J; bases not matched to a gene: 6. CDR3 in amino acids: CASSAVQGRNTEAFF. In nucleotides, the CDR3 is TGTGCCAGCAGCGCTGTACAGGGGAGGAACACTGAAGCTTTCTTT.

The chain has TRBV7-2 and TRBJ2-2, with 10 bases identical to TRBD2. CDR1 SGHTA and CDR2 FQGNSA come from the germline V gene. The CDR3 contains 16 residues. V lost 2 bases, J lost 2 bases, and 2 bases stayed unmatched. The CDR3 region has the DNA TGTGCCAGCAGCTTATGGACTAGCGGTAACACCGGGGAGCTGTTTTTT. This encodes CASSLWTSGNTGELFF.

This clone came up once. The rearrangement links TRBV11-2 to TRBJ2-1; TRBD2 matches at 8 bases. Germline assignment: CDR1 SGHAT and CDR2 FQNNGV. V dropped 5 bases and J dropped 7; count of bases not matched to a gene: 10. The CDR3 length is 15 residues. DNA for the CDR3: TGTGCCAGCAGCCCCTACGGGAGGGTAGAAAATGAGCAGTTCTTC. Translating it yields CASSPYGRVENEQFF.

The V call is TRBV5-6, the J call TRBJ2-7, with TRBD1 matching over 8 bases. The germline V gene encodes CDR1 SGHDT and CDR2 YYEEEE. The trim removed 1 base at V and 1 base at J, leaving 4 bases unmatched. The CDR3 is 15 amino acids. CDR3 nucleotides: TGTGCCAGCAGCTTGCCGGACAGGGCTTCCTACGAGCAGTACTTC. This codes for CASSLPDRASYEQYF.

In its sample, this clone was seen once. J is TRBJ2-3 and V is TRBV5-1, with 9 bases that match TRBD1. The ends lost 0 bases at V and 3 bases at J; junction bases unmatched: 8. The CDR3 spans 17 residues. Germline V gene lookup returns CDR1 SGHRS and CDR2 YFSETQ. CDR3 coding DNA: TGCGCCAGCAGCTTGGACAGGACAGGGGATGGTACAGATACGCAGTATTTT. Translating gives CASSLDRTGDGTDTQYF.

The CDR3 sequence is CASSLNRVDGYTF. CDR3 DNA: TGTGCCAGCAGCTTAAACAGGGTGGATGGCTACACCTTC. V usage is TRBV11-2 and J usage is TRBJ1-2, with a possible D match to TRBD1 (6 bases). The CDR3 is 13 amino acids. Per the germline V gene, CDR1 is SGHAT and CDR2 is FQNNGV. The V gene lost 2 bases and the J gene lost 6 bases, with 10 bases spanning the gap.

The V and J genes are TRBV4-1 and TRBJ2-3; TRBD2 aligns across 9 bases. With V trimmed by 3 bases and J by 6 bases, 13 bases remained unmatched. Germline V gives CDR1 MGHRA, CDR2 YSYEKL. This CDR3 is built from 17 residues. This chain's CDR3 is CASSHGTSSGIPDTQYF. The CDR3 DNA follows: TGCGCCAGCAGCCATGGAACGTCTAGCGGGATTCCCGATACGCAGTATTTT.

This rearrangement joins TRBV19 to TRBJ1-5; a weak D match, TRBD1 (5 bases). CDR1 LNHDA and CDR2 SQIVND come from the germline V gene (reference sequence). The V and J ends lost 3 bases and 6 bases respectively, with 15 bases between them. The CDR3 length is 15 residues. CDR3 DNA: TGTGCCAGTAGTATTGTAGGGGAAGGCGGTCAGCCCCAGCATTTT. Translating gives CASSIVGEGGQPQHF.

The V and J genes are TRBV9 and TRBJ2-5; tentative D call: TRBD1 (5 bases). The CDR3 has 15 amino acids. The V end lost 0 bases, the J end lost 2 bases, and 11 bases lay between the germline ends. CDR1 is SGDLS, CDR2 YYNGEE, per germline. The CDR3 DNA sequence: TGTGCCAGCAGCGTAGATCCGTACAGGCAAGAGACCCAGTACTTC. Residues: CASSVDPYRQETQYF.

This clone has a single count. The rearrangement joins TRBV7-9 to TRBJ1-2; 9 bases match TRBD1. The J segment lost 7 bases and the V segment lost 5 bases, leaving 11 bases of the junction unmatched. This CDR3 has 15 amino acids. The germline gives CDR1 SEHNR, CDR2 FQNEAQ (reference sequence). This CDR3 reads CASSPPGQGGGGYTF. CDR3 sequence (DNA): TGTGCCAGCAGCCCTCCGGGACAGGGAGGAGGTGGCTACACCTTC.

The CDR3 is CSVEGGLAKNIQYF. CDR3 coding DNA: TGCAGCGTTGAAGGAGGCCTAGCCAAAAACATTCAGTACTTC. This sequence joins TRBV29-1 and TRBJ2-4; no clear D. V gave up 1 base and J gave up 0 bases, with 7 bases separating them. Germline-derived CDR1 and CDR2 are SQVTM and ANQGSEA. This CDR3 is built from 14 residues.

V usage is TRBV19 and J usage is TRBJ1-5; 8 nucleotides align to TRBD1. CDR3 length: 14 amino acids. With 9 bases clipped from V and 0 bases from J, the junction kept 4 bases outside the gene matches. Germline CDR1 LNHDA, CDR2 SQIVND (reference sequence). CDR3 amino acids: CASRDRYSNQPQHF. CDR3 coding DNA: TGTGCCAGCCGGGACAGGTATAGCAATCAGCCCCAGCATTTT.

The chain combines TRBV4-2 with TRBJ2-4, with D tentatively TRBD1 (6 bases). CDR3 length: 14 residues. Trimming cost V 0 bases and J 8 bases, with 11 bases left between them. Germline values: CDR1 LGHNA, CDR2 YNFKEQ. CDR3 nucleotides: TGTGCCAGCAGCCAAGATGGGGGCCTTTACATTCAGTACTTC. This codes for CASSQDGGLYIQYF.

The chain is built from TRBV10-1 and TRBJ1-5, with unresolved D. The germline gives CDR1 WNHNN, CDR2 SYGVQD (reference sequence). The ends were cut back, 5 bases at V and 2 bases at J, with 7 bases in the middle. The length of the CDR3 is 13 residues. The CDR3 is CASSPSGNQPQHF. The CDR3 region has the DNA TGCGCCAGCAGTCCTTCAGGCAATCAGCCCCAGCATTTT.

CDR3 sequence reads: CAVRDSSYEQYF. The CDR3 DNA sequence: TGTGCCGTCCGGGACAGCTCCTACGAGCAGTACTTC. This rearrangement joins TRBV2 to TRBJ2-7; 7 nucleotides line up with TRBD1. Germline V gene sequence: CDR1 SNHLY, CDR2 FYNNEI. This CDR3 comprises 12 residues. V lost 11 bases to trimming and J lost 0 bases; unmatched junction nucleotides: 4.

This rearrangement joins TRBV27 to TRBJ2-3; D might be TRBD2 (6 bases). The length of the CDR3 is 18 residues. Germline V gives CDR1 MNHEY, CDR2 SMNVEV (reference sequence). Deletions cut 6 bases from V and 2 bases from J, with 24 bases between. This CDR3 is CASSARLGQGGATDTQYF. The DNA for the CDR3 is TGTGCCAGCAGCGCCCGACTTGGGCAGGGAGGTGCCACAGATACGCAGTATTTT.

The chain employs TRBV10-3 and TRBJ2-4, with D unclear. Germline CDR1 ENHRY, CDR2 SYGVKD. This CDR3 spans 14 amino acids. The ends were cut back, 3 bases at V and 0 bases at J, with 6 bases in the middle. The CDR3 loop is CAISDEVAKNIQYF. The CDR3, as DNA: TGTGCCATCAGTGATGAGGTAGCCAAAAACATTCAGTACTTC.

V gene TRBV7-9 combines with J gene TRBJ2-1; 9 bases fit TRBD2. Germline V gene data show CDR1 as SEHNR and CDR2 as FQNEAQ (reference sequence). This CDR3 has 18 residues. J gave up 5 bases and V 5 bases, and 16 bases lay outside the gene matches. DNA for the CDR3: TGTGCCAGCAGCCAAAATACTGTGACTAGCGGCCCCCACAATGAGCAGTTCTTC. Its translation: CASSQNTVTSGPHNEQFF.

The chain is built from TRBV7-9 and TRBJ2-2; unclear D gene. The CDR3 is 14 residues long. Germline values: CDR1 SEHNR, CDR2 FQNEAQ (reference sequence). V lost 0 bases and J lost 3, with 5 bases in between. CDR3 region: CASSLAPDTGELFF. The CDR3 DNA follows: TGTGCCAGCAGCTTAGCTCCAGACACCGGGGAGCTGTTTTTT. The full variable domain, with the rest looked up from reference TRBV7-9 and TRBJ2-2, is DTGVSQNPRHKITKRGQNVTFRCDPISEHNRLYWYRQTLGQGPEFLTYFQNEAQLEKSRLLSDRFSAERPKGSFSTLEIQRTEQGDSAMYLCASSLAPDTGELFFGEGSRLTVL.

V usage is TRBV2 and J usage is TRBJ2-7; D is undetermined. Germline V gene data show CDR1 as SNHLY and CDR2 as FYNNEI. V was cut by 6 bases and J by 1 base, with 10 bases left in between. The CDR3 spans 13 residues. As DNA, the CDR3 is TGTGCCAGCAGCCGATCCCTATCCTACGAGCAGTACTTC. This sequence encodes CASSRSLSYEQYF.

This chain links TRBV28 with TRBJ2-7, with TRBD2 as a possible D gene (6 bases). The length of the CDR3 is 14 residues. Germline CDR1 and CDR2: MDHEN and SYDVKM. V was pared by 4 bases and J by 3 bases, with 13 bases between. CDR3 protein: CASSWGESLYEQYF. The CDR3 DNA reads as TGTGCCAGCAGTTGGGGGGAGAGCCTCTACGAGCAGTACTTC.